This T cell receptor (beta chain) derives from a study of identical twins. Study observations and caveats: A cross-sectional statistical analysis, not follow-up of the same donors, supported the conclusions. Among out-of-frame alpha sequences shared by twins, low generation probability occurred in excess. With monozygotic twins, out-of-frame TCR alpha sharing exceeded what models estimated.

This clonotype has more than one count but fewer than ten. Antigen specificity is unknown. Template switching added a universal primer binding site, and final cDNA carried unique molecular identifiers. One entry per CDR3 protein, called by TCRdb with MiXCR from the 5' RACE reads. Altogether some 1,600,000 distinct CDR3 sequences are present, less than 35% being singletons, with the ten largest covering roughly 0.3%. Specimen: cord blood. The sequence came from a newborn girl in good health.

CDR3 in DNA: TGCGCCAGCAAACCAACCGAGCGGGGGAACTCCTACAATGAGCAGTTCTTC. It translates to CASKPTERGNSYNEQFF. V usage is TRBV4-1 and J usage is TRBJ2-1; 8 bases are a match to TRBD2. With 7 bases clipped from V and 0 bases from J, the junction kept 11 bases outside the gene matches. This CDR3 is built from 17 residues. The germline gives CDR1 MGHRA, CDR2 YSYEKL.